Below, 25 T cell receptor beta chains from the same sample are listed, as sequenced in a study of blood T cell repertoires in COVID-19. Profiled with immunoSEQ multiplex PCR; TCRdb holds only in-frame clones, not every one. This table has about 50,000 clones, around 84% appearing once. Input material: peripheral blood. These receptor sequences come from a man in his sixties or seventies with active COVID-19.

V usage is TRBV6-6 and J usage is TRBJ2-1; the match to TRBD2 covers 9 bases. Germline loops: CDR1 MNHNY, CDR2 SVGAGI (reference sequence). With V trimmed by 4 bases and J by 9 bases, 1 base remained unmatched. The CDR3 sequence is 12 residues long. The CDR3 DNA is TGTGCCAGCAGTTGGACTAGCGCTGAGCAGTTCTTC. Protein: CASSWTSAEQFF.

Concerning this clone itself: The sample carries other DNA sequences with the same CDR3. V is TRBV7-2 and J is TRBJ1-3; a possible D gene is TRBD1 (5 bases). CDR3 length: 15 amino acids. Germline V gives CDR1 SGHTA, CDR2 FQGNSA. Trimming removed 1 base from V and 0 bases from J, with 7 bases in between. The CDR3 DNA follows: TGTGCCAGCAGCTTAGACAGGTTCTCTGGAAACACCATATATTTT. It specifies CASSLDRFSGNTIYF.

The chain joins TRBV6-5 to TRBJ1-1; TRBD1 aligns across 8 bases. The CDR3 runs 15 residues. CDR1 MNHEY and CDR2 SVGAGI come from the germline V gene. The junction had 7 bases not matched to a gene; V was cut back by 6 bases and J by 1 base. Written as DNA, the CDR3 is TGTGCCAGCAGCCGGACAGGGTTTGGGAACACTGAAGCTTTCTTT. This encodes CASSRTGFGNTEAFF.

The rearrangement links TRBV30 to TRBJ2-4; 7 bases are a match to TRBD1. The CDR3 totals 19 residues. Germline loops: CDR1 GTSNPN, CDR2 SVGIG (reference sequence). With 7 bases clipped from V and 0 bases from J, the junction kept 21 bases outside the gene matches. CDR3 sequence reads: CASFRRTIFTGAAKNIQYF. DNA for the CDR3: TGTGCCTCATTTAGGAGAACAATATTCACAGGGGCAGCCAAAAACATTCAGTACTTC. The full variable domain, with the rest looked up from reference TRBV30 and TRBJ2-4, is SQTIHQWPATLVQPVGSPLSLECTVEGTSNPNLYWYRQAAGRGLQLLFYSVGIGQISSEVPQNLSASRPQDRQFILSSKKLLLSDSGFYLCASFRRTIFTGAAKNIQYFGAGTRLSVL.

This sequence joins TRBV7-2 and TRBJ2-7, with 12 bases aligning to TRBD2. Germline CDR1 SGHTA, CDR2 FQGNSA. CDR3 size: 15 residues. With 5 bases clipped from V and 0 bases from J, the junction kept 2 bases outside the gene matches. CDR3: CASSQTSGSSYEQYF. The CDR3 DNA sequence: TGTGCCAGCAGCCAGACTAGCGGGAGCTCCTACGAGCAGTACTTC.

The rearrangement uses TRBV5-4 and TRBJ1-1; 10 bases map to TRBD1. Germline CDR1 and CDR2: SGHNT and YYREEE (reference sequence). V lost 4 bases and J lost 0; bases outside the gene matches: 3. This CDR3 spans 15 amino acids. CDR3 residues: CASSPGQGLNTEAFF. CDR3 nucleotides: TGTGCCAGCAGCCCGGGACAGGGGTTGAACACTGAAGCTTTCTTT.

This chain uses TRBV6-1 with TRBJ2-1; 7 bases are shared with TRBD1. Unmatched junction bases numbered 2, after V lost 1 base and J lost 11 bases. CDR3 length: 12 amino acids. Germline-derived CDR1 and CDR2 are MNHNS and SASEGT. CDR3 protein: CASSEVGQKQFF. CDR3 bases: TGTGCCAGCAGTGAAGTGGGACAGAAGCAGTTCTTC.

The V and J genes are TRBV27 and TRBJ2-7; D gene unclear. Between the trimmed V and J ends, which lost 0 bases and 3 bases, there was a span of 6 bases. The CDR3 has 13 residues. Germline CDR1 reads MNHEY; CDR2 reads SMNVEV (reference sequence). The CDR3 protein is CASSLSRDYEQYF. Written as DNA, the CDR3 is TGTGCCAGCAGTTTATCGAGAGACTACGAGCAGTACTTC.

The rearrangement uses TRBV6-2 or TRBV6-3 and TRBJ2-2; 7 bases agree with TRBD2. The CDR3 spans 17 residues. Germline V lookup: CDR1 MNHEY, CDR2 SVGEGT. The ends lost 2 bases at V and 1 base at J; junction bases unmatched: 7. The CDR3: CASSYLHPSGNTGELFF. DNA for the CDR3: TGTGCCAGCAGTTACCTACATCCTAGCGGGAACACCGGGGAGCTGTTTTTT.

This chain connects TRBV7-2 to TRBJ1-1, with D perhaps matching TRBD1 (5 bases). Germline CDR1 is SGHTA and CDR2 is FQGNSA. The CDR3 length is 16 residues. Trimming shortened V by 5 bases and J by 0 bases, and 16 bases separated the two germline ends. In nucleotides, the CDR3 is TGTGCCAGCAGCGCCCTCGGGAGGGGAGTGAACACTGAAGCTTTCTTT. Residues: CASSALGRGVNTEAFF.

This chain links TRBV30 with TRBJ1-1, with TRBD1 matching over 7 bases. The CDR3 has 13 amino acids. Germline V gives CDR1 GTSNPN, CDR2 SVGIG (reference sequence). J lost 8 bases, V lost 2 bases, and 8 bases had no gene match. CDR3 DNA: TGTGCCTGGAGTTCTAACAGGGGCGGGGAAGCTTTCTTT. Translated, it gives CAWSSNRGGEAFF.

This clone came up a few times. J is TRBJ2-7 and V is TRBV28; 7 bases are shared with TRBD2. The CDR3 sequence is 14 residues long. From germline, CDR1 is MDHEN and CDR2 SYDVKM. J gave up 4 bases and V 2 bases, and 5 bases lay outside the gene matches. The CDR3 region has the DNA TGTGCCAGCAGTTTAGGGCGGGAGTTGTACGAGCAGTACTTC. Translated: CASSLGRELYEQYF.

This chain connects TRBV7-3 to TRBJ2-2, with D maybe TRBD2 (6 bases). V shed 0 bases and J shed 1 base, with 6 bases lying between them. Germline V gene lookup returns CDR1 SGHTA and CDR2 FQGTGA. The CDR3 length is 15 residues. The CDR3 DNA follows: TGTGCCAGCAGCTTAACTAGCGGGAACACCGGGGAGCTGTTTTTT. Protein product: CASSLTSGNTGELFF.

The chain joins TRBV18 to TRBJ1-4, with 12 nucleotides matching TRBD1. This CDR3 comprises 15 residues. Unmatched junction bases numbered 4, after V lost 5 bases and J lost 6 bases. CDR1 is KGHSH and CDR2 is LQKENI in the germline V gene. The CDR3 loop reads CASSAGQGAYEKLFF. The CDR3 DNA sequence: TGTGCCAGCTCAGCGGGACAGGGGGCGTATGAAAAACTGTTTTTT.

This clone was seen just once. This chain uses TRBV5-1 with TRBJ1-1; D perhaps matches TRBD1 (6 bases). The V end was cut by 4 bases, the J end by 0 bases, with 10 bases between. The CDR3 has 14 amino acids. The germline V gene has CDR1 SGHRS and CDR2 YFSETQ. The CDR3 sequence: CASSVGQMNTEAFF. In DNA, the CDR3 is TGCGCCAGCAGCGTCGGACAGATGAACACTGAAGCTTTCTTT.

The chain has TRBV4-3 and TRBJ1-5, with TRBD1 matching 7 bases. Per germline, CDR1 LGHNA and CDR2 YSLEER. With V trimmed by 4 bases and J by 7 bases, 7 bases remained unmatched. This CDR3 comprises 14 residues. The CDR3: CASSLGQGEQPQHF. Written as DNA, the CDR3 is TGCGCCAGCAGCCTCGGCCAGGGGGAACAGCCCCAGCATTTT.

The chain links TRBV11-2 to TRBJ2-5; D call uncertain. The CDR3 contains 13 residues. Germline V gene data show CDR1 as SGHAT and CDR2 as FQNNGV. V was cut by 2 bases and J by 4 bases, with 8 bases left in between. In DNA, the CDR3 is TGTGCCAGCAGCTTATCCCGACTAGAGACCCAGTACTTC. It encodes CASSLSRLETQYF. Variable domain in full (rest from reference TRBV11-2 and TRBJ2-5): EAGVAQSPRYKIIEKRQSVAFWCNPISGHATLYWYQQILGQGPKLLIQFQNNGVVDDSQLPKDRFSAERLKGVDSTLKIQPAKLEDSAVYLCASSLSRLETQYFGPGTRLLVL.

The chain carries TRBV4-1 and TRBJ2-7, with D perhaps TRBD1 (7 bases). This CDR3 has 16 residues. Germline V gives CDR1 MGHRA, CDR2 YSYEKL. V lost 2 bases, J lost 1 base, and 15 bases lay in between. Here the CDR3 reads CASSQIDRAGSYEQYF. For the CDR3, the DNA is TGCGCCAGCAGCCAAATCGACAGGGCGGGGTCCTACGAGCAGTACTTC.

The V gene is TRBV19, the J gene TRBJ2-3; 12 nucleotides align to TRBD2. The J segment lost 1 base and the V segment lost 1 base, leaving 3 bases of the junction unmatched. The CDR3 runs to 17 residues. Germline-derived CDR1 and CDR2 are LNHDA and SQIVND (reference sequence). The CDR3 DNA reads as TGTGCCAGTAGTATAGGTCTAGCGGGAGGGGGCACAGATACGCAGTATTTT. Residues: CASSIGLAGGGTDTQYF.

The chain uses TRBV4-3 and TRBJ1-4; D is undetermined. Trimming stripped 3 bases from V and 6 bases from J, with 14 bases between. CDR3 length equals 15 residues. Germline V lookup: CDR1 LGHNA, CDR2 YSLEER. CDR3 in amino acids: CASSQVGGSDEKLFF. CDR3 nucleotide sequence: TGCGCCAGCAGCCAGGTAGGAGGGTCGGATGAAAAACTGTTTTTT.

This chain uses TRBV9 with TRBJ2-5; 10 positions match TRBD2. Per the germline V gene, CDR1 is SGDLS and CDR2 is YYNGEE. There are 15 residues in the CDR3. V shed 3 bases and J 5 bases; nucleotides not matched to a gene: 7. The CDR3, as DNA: TGTGCCAGCAGCGAGTCTAGCGGGAGTGGGGAGACCCAGTACTTC. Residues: CASSESSGSGETQYF.

CDR3 protein: CASSLGSPLADTQYF. As DNA, the CDR3 is TGCGCCAGCAGCTTGGGTAGTCCCCTGGCAGATACGCAGTATTTT. V usage is TRBV5-1 and J usage is TRBJ2-3; D gene ambiguous. The CDR3 has 15 amino acids. Germline lookup yields CDR1 SGHRS and CDR2 YFSETQ. Deletions cut 0 bases from V and 4 bases from J, with 12 bases between.

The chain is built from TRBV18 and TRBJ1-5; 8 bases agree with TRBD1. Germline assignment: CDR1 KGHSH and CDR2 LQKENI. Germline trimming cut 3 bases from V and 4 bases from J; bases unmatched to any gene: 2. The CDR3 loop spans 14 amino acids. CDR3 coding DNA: TGTGCCAGCTCACCCGACAGGGGAAATCAGCCCCAGCATTTT. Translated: CASSPDRGNQPQHF.

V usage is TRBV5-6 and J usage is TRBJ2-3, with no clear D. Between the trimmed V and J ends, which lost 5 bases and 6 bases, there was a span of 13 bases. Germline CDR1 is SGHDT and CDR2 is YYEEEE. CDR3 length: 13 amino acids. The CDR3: CASSSIIMDTQYF. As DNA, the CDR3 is TGTGCCAGCAGTTCTATTATCATGGATACGCAGTATTTT.

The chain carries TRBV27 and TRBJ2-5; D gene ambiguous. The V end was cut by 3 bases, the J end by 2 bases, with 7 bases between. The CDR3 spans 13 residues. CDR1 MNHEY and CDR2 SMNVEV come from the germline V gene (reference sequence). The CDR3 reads CASSLQTQETQYF. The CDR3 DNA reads TGTGCCAGCAGTTTGCAAACACAAGAGACCCAGTACTTC.